The clone carrying this T cell receptor (beta chain) was observed once. The authors' processing: Estimation of nucleated cell counts was performed using reference gene primer amplification. Clones were read by immunoSEQ multiplex PCR, and TCRdb kept only the in-frame ones, dropping some. D and trimming were read from the DNA, whereas the V and J calls and clone size are those reported in that table. The table includes some 19,000 clones, around 86% detected once. This specimen belongs to a study of blood T cell repertoires in COVID-19. Overall study: Samples came from the United States, Italy and Spain, spanning acute and convalescent COVID-19. Nucleic acid was either cDNA or gDNA, and it came from T cells, B-cell-depleted T cells, or PBMCs.

With V trimmed by 8 bases and J by 3 bases, 15 bases remained unmatched. From germline, CDR1 is MNHEY and CDR2 SMNVEV (reference sequence). CDR3 length equals 16 residues. The sequenced material came from peripheral blood. The receptor comes from a man in his 70s with acute or convalescent COVID-19. This sequence joins TRBV27 and TRBJ2-7, with TRBD1 matching over 8 bases. CDR3 bases: TGTGCCAGCGGCGACCCAGACAGGGGACCCCACTACGAGCAGTACTTC. This encodes CASGDPDRGPHYEQYF.